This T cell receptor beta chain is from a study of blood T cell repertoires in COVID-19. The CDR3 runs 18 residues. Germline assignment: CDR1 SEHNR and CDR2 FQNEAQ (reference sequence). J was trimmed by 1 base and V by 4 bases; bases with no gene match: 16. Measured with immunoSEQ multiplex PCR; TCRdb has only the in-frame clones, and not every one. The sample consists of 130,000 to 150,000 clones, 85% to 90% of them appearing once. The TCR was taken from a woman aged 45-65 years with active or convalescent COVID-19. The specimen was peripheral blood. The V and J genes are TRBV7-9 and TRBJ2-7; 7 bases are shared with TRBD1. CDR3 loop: CASSSQRSGQLKSYEQYF. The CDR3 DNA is TGTGCCAGCAGCTCTCAAAGATCGGGACAGTTAAAATCCTACGAGCAGTACTTC.